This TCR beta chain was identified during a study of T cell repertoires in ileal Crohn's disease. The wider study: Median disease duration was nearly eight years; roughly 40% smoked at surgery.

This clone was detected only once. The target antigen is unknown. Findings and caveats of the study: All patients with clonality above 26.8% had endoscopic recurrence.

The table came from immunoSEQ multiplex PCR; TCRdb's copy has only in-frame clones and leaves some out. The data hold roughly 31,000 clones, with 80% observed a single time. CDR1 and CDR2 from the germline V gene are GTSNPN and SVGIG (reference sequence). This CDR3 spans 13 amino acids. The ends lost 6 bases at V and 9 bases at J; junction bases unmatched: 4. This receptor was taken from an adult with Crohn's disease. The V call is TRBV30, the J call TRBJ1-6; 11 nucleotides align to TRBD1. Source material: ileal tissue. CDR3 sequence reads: CACKGTGGSPLHF. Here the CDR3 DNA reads TGTGCCTGCAAGGGGACAGGGGGTTCACCCCTCCACTTT.